The rows below give T cell receptor beta chains drawn from one sample of a study of ipilimumab plus nivolumab after autologous stem cell transplantation. TCRdb's copy holds only in-frame clones and misses some; the assay was immunoSEQ multiplex PCR. The sample lists about 15,000 clones; approximately 75% were seen once. Sequenced material: PBMCs, taken in a trial of ipilimumab plus nivolumab as post-transplant consolidation. Receptors originate from a male donor with primary mediastinal lymphoma. The CDR3 runs from the conserved cysteine through the conserved F or W.

TRBV6-4,TRBJ1-2,CASSDGNRGTTGYTF
TRBV30,TRBJ1-3,CAWSDGALSGNTIYF
TRBV9,TRBJ1-3,CASSVAGAAGNTIYF
TRBV27,TRBJ2-3,CASGPGVQGDTQYF
TRBV27,TRBJ1-4,CASGAPGLKKLFF
TRBV9,TRBJ2-3,CASSVAYSTRADTQYF
TRBV13,TRBJ2-3,CASSSPTRDSHTDTQYF
TRBV5-1,TRBJ1-4,CASSLGSSNEKLFF
TRBV28,TRBJ1-2,CASTPPGEYGYTF
TRBV5-1,TRBJ2-1,CASSFLVPSTDEQFF